The sample holds many counts of the clone carrying this T cell receptor (beta chain). As yet, its antigen is unknown. This specimen belongs to a study of T cells after posttransplantation cyclophosphamide. Findings of the study overall: Recipient CMV seropositivity and CMV reactivation strongly tracked TRB clonality. Donor CD8+ memory clones often dominated recipient blood repertoires at later times. Skin or GI-infiltrating T cells shared few TRB sequences with blood.

Repertoires were generated with immunoSEQ multiplex PCR, while TCRdb's copy carries only in-frame clones and drops some. The sample shows 20,000 to 30,000 clones, no singletons; the ten largest hold about 1.5%. J gave up 4 bases and V 11 bases, and 9 bases lay outside the gene matches. The CDR3 runs 14 residues. CDR1 is SNHLY and CDR2 is FYNNEI in the germline V gene. Peripheral blood was collected from the related graft donor on the marrow donation day. Sequences were obtained from PBMCs. This chain uses TRBV2 with TRBJ2-1, with TRBD1 matching 9 bases. The TCR originated in a man over 45 in good health, CMV-negative, and a related stem cell transplant donor. CDR3: CAGWGTGMYNEQFF. Written as DNA, the CDR3 is TGTGCCGGATGGGGGACAGGGATGTACAATGAGCAGTTCTTC.